This TCR beta chain was recorded in a study of cytomegalovirus exposure and HLA in healthy donors. CDR1 is LNHDA and CDR2 is SQIVND in the germline V gene (reference sequence). This CDR3 is built from 14 residues. The trim removed 4 bases at V and 7 bases at J, leaving 9 bases unmatched. Comment on this clone: The same CDR3 also results from other DNA sequences found in this sample.

Researchers ran the PCR with 60 Vbeta and 13 Jbeta primers. Sequencing used immunoSEQ multiplex PCR; TCRdb keeps in-frame clones, though not all of them. The sample consists of some 130,000 clones, under 90% of them appearing once. The gene calls are TRBV19 and TRBJ1-1; TRBD1 agrees at 7 bases. This TCR derives from a young man in good health and CMV-seronegative. Sequencing was done on a sample of PBMCs. The DNA of the CDR3 is TGTGCCAGTAGTACCAGGGACAGCGTGCTTGAAGCTTTCTTT. This translates into CASSTRDSVLEAFF.